This T cell receptor beta chain was found in a study of shared clonotypes between healthy human individuals. Study outcomes and limitations: Relative to memory subsets, naive subsets generally showed larger estimated richness.

The V gene's germline CDR1 is MNHNS and CDR2 SASEGT. The CDR3 spans 14 residues. With 0 bases removed from V and 11 bases from J, the gap between germline ends came to 16 bases. Assay used: immunoSEQ multiplex PCR; TCRdb lists only in-frame clones, some missing. The data hold some 2,100,000 clones, with around 95% observed a single time. Every one of the donors was a Caucasian adult that lived in Nashville, Tennessee. A word on this clone: Its cognate antigen is unknown.

This chain uses TRBV6-1 with TRBJ1-1, with D perhaps TRBD1 (5 bases). This clonotype was sampled from a man between 18 and 29 years old in good health. Sequencing used naive CD4+ T cells sorted from blood. Subset indicated: CD45RA+ positively selected. The CDR3 coding sequence is TGTGCCAGCAGTGAAGCGCTTCGGGGGGGGAAGGCTTTCTTT. Protein: CASSEALRGGKAFF.